The 21 T cell receptor beta chains below all came from one sample that was sequenced in a study of cytomegalovirus exposure and HLA in healthy donors. The PCR ran on 60 Vbeta and 13 Jbeta primers. Sequenced by immunoSEQ multiplex PCR; TCRdb stores in-frame clones only, minus some. The sample contains 150,000 to 200,000 clones, 55% to 65% of which appear only once. The source material was PBMCs. These receptors were taken from a middle-aged man in good health and CMV-seronegative.

V gene TRBV10-3 combines with J gene TRBJ1-6; unclear D gene. CDR1 is ENHRY and CDR2 is SYGVKD in the germline V gene. V shed 11 bases and J shed 6 bases, with 14 bases lying between them. CDR3 length equals 13 residues. CDR3 residues: CALRGEINSPLHF. DNA of the CDR3: TGTGCCCTTCGGGGAGAGATTAATTCACCCCTCCACTTT.

This chain uses TRBV18 with TRBJ1-3; D is perhaps TRBD1 (6 bases). The CDR3 sequence is 15 residues long. CDR1 is KGHSH, CDR2 LQKENI, per germline. V was clipped by 4 bases and J by 0 bases, with 10 bases between them. CDR3 protein: CASSQTGISGNTIYF. In DNA form, the CDR3 reads TGTGCCAGCTCACAAACAGGGATCTCTGGAAACACCATATATTTT.

The gene calls are TRBV4-2 and TRBJ2-5; D is perhaps TRBD2 (5 bases). Germline CDR1 LGHNA, CDR2 YNFKEQ. The CDR3 runs 15 residues. Trimming pared 4 bases from V and 5 bases from J, leaving 17 bases between. In DNA form, the CDR3 reads TGTGCCAGCAGCCGTCGGACGGAGGCTCGGGAGACCCAGTACTTC. Encoded protein: CASSRRTEARETQYF.

Only a few counts were recorded for this clone. The chain employs TRBV5-6 and TRBJ2-7; 12 bases fit TRBD1. This CDR3 comprises 18 residues. Per the germline V gene, CDR1 is SGHDT and CDR2 is YYEEEE. The V segment lost 0 bases and the J segment 6 bases; nucleotides outside the gene matches: 13. The DNA of the CDR3 is TGTGCCAGCAGCTTGGGGGCGCGGGGACAGGGGGCCCTAGGCGAGCAGTACTTC. Amino acids: CASSLGARGQGALGEQYF. Filled out from reference TRBV5-6 and TRBJ2-7, the complete variable domain reads DAGVTQSPTHLIKTRGQQVTLRCSPKSGHDTVSWYQQALGQGPQFIFQYYEEEERQRGNFPDRFSGHQFPNYSSELNVNALLLGDSALYLCASSLGARGQGALGEQYFGPGTRLTVT.

The chain carries TRBV9 and TRBJ1-3; 7 bases line up with TRBD1. This CDR3 has 15 residues. Trimming cost V 3 bases and J 4 bases; bases outside gene matches: 7. Germline lookup yields CDR1 SGDLS and CDR2 YYNGEE. The CDR3 DNA reads as TGTGCCAGCAGCGGACCGGGACAGCTAGGAAACACCATATATTTT. This translates into CASSGPGQLGNTIYF.

This rearrangement joins TRBV7-9 to TRBJ2-7; 8 bases line up with TRBD1. The J segment lost 2 bases and the V segment lost 0 bases, leaving 3 bases of the junction unmatched. Germline assignment: CDR1 SEHNR and CDR2 FQNEAQ (reference sequence). The length of the CDR3 is 15 residues. This CDR3 is CASSLARTGTYEQYF. CDR3 in DNA: TGTGCCAGCAGCTTAGCCAGGACAGGGACCTACGAGCAGTACTTC.

Only one count was recorded for this clone. The chain is built from TRBV28 and TRBJ2-7; 8 bases fit TRBD1. CDR3 length: 15 residues. The germline gives CDR1 MDHEN, CDR2 SYDVKM. The V gene end was trimmed by 6 bases and the J gene end by 5 bases; junction bases not matched to a gene: 12. The CDR3 DNA reads TGTGCCAGCAGACCCCCCGGACAGGGATTCGACGAGCAGTACTTC. Translated: CASRPPGQGFDEQYF.

This chain links TRBV5-1 with TRBJ1-4, with 8 bases that match TRBD1. The CDR3 consists of 18 residues. J was trimmed by 0 bases and V by 0 bases; bases with no gene match: 7. Per germline, CDR1 SGHRS and CDR2 YFSETQ. CDR3 sequence reads: CASSLAAGTGTTNEKLFF. The DNA for the CDR3 is TGCGCCAGCAGCTTGGCCGCAGGGACAGGCACAACTAATGAAAAACTGTTTTTT. Full variable domain (missing parts from reference TRBV5-1 and TRBJ1-4): KAGVTQTPRYLIKTRGQQVTLSCSPISGHRSVSWYQQTPGQGLQFLFEYFSETQRNKGNFPGRFSGRQFSNSRSEMNVSTLELGDSALYLCASSLAAGTGTTNEKLFFGSGTQLSVL.

The rearrangement joins TRBV9 to TRBJ2-3, with 8 bases matching TRBD2. This CDR3 spans 16 amino acids. Germline CDR1 and CDR2: SGDLS and YYNGEE. Trimming at V came to 4 bases and at J to 0 bases, leaving 7 bases not matched to a gene. The CDR3 here is CASSQTGGASTDTQYF. For the CDR3, the DNA is TGTGCCAGCAGCCAGACCGGGGGGGCAAGCACAGATACGCAGTATTTT.

The V and J genes are TRBV7-2 and TRBJ2-2; 14 nucleotides agree with TRBD2. The CDR3 covers 19 residues. With 5 bases clipped from V and 3 bases from J, the junction kept 11 bases outside the gene matches. Germline values: CDR1 SGHTA, CDR2 FQGNSA. CDR3 loop: CASSPGTSGSSSDTGELFF. Written as DNA, the CDR3 is TGTGCCAGCAGCCCTGGGACTAGCGGGAGTTCTTCCGACACCGGGGAGCTGTTTTTT.

The V gene is TRBV7-2, the J gene TRBJ2-5; TRBD2 aligns across 15 bases. Germline V gene sequence: CDR1 SGHTA, CDR2 FQGNSA. With 5 bases clipped from V and 5 bases from J, the junction kept 9 bases outside the gene matches. The CDR3 is 17 amino acids. The CDR3 sequence is CASSEPGLAGGRETQYF. CDR3 nucleotide sequence: TGTGCCAGCAGCGAACCCGGACTAGCGGGGGGGCGTGAGACCCAGTACTTC. The whole variable domain, filled in from reference TRBV7-2 and TRBJ2-5, reads GAGVSQSPSNKVTEKGKDVELRCDPISGHTALYWYRQSLGQGLEFLIYFQGNSAPDKSGLPSDRFSAERTGGSVSTLTIQRTQQEDSAVYLCASSEPGLAGGRETQYFGPGTRLLVL.

The chain couples TRBV7-6 to TRBJ1-4; 9 bases align to TRBD1. Unmatched junction bases numbered 5, after V lost 4 bases and J lost 8 bases. This CDR3 has 14 residues. Germline lookup yields CDR1 SGHVS and CDR2 FNYEAQ. The CDR3 is CASSSGQGREKLFF. Here the CDR3 DNA reads TGTGCCAGCAGCTCGGGACAGGGACGGGAAAAACTGTTTTTT.

This rearrangement joins TRBV7-9 to TRBJ2-5; 7 bases agree with TRBD1. Gene TRBJ2-7 matches the end of the DNA better, so the J call may be wrong. This CDR3 is 15 amino acids long. Germline V CDR1 and CDR2: SEHNR, FQNEAQ (reference sequence). The CDR3 DNA sequence: TGTGCCAGCAGCTACTCGGGACAGCCAGCCTACGAGCAGTACTTC. Encoded protein: CASSYSGQPAYEQYF.

V is TRBV29-1 and J is TRBJ1-3; D not certain. CDR3 length: 12 amino acids. Germline loops: CDR1 SQVTM, CDR2 ANQGSEA. V was clipped by 6 bases and J by 4 bases, with 10 bases between them. Written as DNA, the CDR3 is TGCAGCGTCTTGCTCGCGGGAAACACCATATATTTT. This encodes CSVLLAGNTIYF.

This clone was seen a few times. This chain links TRBV4-2 with TRBJ2-5; D may be TRBD2 (6 bases). Trimming shortened V by 0 bases and J by 2 bases, and 13 bases separated the two germline ends. This CDR3 has 16 amino acids. Germline lookup yields CDR1 LGHNA and CDR2 YNFKEQ. In DNA, the CDR3 is TGTGCCAGCAGCCAAGAACCCCTAAGCGGGCAAGAGACCCAGTACTTC. This gives the protein CASSQEPLSGQETQYF.

With respect to this clone: The same CDR3 can be traced to other DNA sequences in this sample. V and J are TRBV27 and TRBJ1-1; unclear D gene. V was shortened by 5 bases and J by 1 base, with 8 bases between the two germline ends. CDR3 length: 13 amino acids. Germline-derived CDR1 and CDR2 are MNHEY and SMNVEV (reference sequence). For the CDR3, the DNA is TGTGCCAGCAGTGACCGGGGGAACACTGAAGCTTTCTTT. Encoded protein: CASSDRGNTEAFF.

The V and J genes are TRBV5-6 and TRBJ1-1; D possibly corresponds to TRBD1 (5 bases). The ends were cut back, 1 base at V and 1 base at J, with 8 bases in the middle. CDR1 SGHDT and CDR2 YYEEEE come from the germline V gene. The CDR3 sequence is 14 residues long. The CDR3: CASSLLGPNTEAFF. The CDR3 region has the DNA TGTGCCAGCAGCTTGTTGGGGCCGAACACTGAAGCTTTCTTT.

This clone was seen only a few times. The rearrangement uses TRBV9 and TRBJ2-1; maybe TRBD2 (5 bases). Germline V lookup: CDR1 SGDLS, CDR2 YYNGEE. The V and J ends lost 1 base and 1 base respectively, with 9 bases between them. The CDR3 spans 15 residues. The CDR3 DNA follows: TGTGCCAGCAGCGTAACACCGGGATCCTACAATGAGCAGTTCTTC. It translates to CASSVTPGSYNEQFF.

The gene calls are TRBV5-4 and TRBJ1-5; D gene ambiguous. The CDR3 has 12 residues. In germline, CDR1 is SGHNT, CDR2 YYREEE (reference sequence). Between the trimmed V and J ends, which lost 4 bases and 6 bases, there was a span of 8 bases. The CDR3 region has the DNA TGTGCCAGCAGCAAAGAGGGTCAGCCCCAGCATTTT. Translated: CASSKEGQPQHF.

The sample holds a few counts of this clone. Relative to the germline gene, one junction end is altered; a read error may explain this. The chain uses TRBV7-9 and TRBJ2-2, with 9 bases aligning to TRBD1. Germline CDR1 and CDR2: SEHNR and FQNEAQ (reference sequence). This CDR3 is built from 15 residues. The CDR3 here is CSSSLVGQGTGELFF. The CDR3 DNA sequence: TGTTCCAGCAGCTTAGTCGGACAGGGGACCGGGGAGCTGTTTTTT.

The V call is TRBV20-1, the J call TRBJ2-7; TRBD2 might be the D (5 bases). The CDR3 is 11 amino acids. V was trimmed by 4 bases and J by 6 bases, leaving 10 bases between them. CDR1 and CDR2 (germline): DFQATT, SNEGSKA (reference sequence). This chain's CDR3 is CSATPGSEQYF. For the CDR3, the DNA is TGCAGTGCTACCCCGGGGTCCGAGCAGTACTTC.